The sequence of this TCR beta chain was determined in a study of blood T cells in healthy people across ages. The study, taken as a whole, reports: TCR beta diversity, measured per million T cells, fell in a roughly linear way with age. Both naive CD4+ cell counts and diversity were greater in long-lived donors than in aged donors.

The use of a sample-barcoded 5' primer and a J-beta primer mix characterized a second PCR of roughly 6 to 11 cycles. The template-switch adaptor was a 5' adaptor with 12 random nucleotides. It tagged each cDNA molecule. TCRdb re-analysed the 5' RACE reads in MiXCR, keeping a single row per CDR3 protein. The sample holds some 670,000 distinct CDR3 sequences; under 65% are singletons and the top ten take approximately 12%. Remarks on this clonotype: Antigen: not known.

The CDR3 has 14 residues. Between the trimmed V and J ends, which lost 2 bases and 1 base, there was a span of 6 bases. Germline lookup yields CDR1 DFQATT and CDR2 SNEGSKA (reference sequence). J is TRBJ2-6 and V is TRBV20-1; a possible D gene is TRBD1 (6 bases). This clonotype originated in a woman of 80 years or more in good health. Sequences were obtained from blood. DNA for the CDR3: TGCAGTGCTAGAACAGGGTCTGGGGCCAACGTCCTGACTTTC. This codes for CSARTGSGANVLTF.